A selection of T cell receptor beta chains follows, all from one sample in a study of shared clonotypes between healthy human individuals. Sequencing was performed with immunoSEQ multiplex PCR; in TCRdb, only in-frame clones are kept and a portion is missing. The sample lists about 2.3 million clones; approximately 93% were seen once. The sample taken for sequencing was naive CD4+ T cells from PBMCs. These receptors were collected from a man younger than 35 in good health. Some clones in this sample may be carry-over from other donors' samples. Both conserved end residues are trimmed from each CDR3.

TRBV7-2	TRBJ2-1	ASTDMGEQF
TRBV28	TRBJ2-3	ASSFLGDRGTQY
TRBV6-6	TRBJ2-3	ASSGLAGATDTQY
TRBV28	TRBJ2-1	ASSLLSGEQF
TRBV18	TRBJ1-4	ASSPNLGTSDEKLF
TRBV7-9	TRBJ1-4	ASSSRGEKLF
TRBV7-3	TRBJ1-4	ASSSKTRWREKLF
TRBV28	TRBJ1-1	ASSFPRGGGPEAF
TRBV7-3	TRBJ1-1	ASSDTGGTEAF
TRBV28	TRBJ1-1	ASSSAAMTGGNTEAF
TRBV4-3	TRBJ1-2	ASSQDLRRSYGYT
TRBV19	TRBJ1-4	ASSIKSGSEKLF
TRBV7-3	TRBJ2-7	ASSPERAHEQY
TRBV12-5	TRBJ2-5	ASGRGRVETQY
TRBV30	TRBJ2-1	AWSGRAGEEQF
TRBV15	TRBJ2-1	ATSRTSVSYNEQF
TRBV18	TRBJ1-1	ASSPSTGPTEAF
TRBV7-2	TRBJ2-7	ASSLQGGSYEQY
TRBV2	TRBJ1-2	ASTPNYGYT
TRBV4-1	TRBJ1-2	ASSPLGGAPYGYT
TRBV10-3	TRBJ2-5	AISGDRTGVAKETQY
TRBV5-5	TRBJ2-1	ASSLVSGSWDEQF
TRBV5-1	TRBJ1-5	ASSQQGFHQPQH
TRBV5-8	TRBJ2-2	ASSLFDRGELF
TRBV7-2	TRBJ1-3	ASSPGQTGNTIY
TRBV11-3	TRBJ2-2	ASSLGTGRSGELF
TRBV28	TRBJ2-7	ASSSPGEAYEQY
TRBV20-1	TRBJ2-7	SALVSYEQY
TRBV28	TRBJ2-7	ASSLQLLAGSYEQY
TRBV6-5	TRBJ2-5	ASSSGGAGQETQY
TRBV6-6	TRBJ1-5	ASSLDSYSNQPQH
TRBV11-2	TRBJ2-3	ASSSRAEGDTQY
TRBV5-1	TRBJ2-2	ASSPPVIVGTGELF
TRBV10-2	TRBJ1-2	ASSDRGQGGYGYT
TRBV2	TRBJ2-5	ASSESQTQY
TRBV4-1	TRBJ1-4	ASSQTGVTNEKLF
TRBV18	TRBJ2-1	ASSPFDTYNEQF
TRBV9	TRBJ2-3	ASSVEGQYTDTQY
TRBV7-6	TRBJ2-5	ASSSRTGGQTQY
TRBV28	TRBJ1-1	ASILNTEAF
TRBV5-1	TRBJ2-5	ASSLGVAGAPQETQY
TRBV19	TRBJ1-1	ASSTPWTELNTEAF
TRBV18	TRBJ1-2	ASRAYYGYT
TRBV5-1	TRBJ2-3	ATQTGSTDTQY
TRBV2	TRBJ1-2	ASREGSYGYT
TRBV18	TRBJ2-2	ASSPSRGDTGELF
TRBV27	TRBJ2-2	ASSLYRSGELF
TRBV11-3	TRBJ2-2	ASSPGTERNTGELF
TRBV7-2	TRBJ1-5	ASSLDSGQPQH
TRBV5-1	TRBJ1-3	ASSSQPTHLLPSGNTIY
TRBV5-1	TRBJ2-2	ASSLSGRSNTGELF
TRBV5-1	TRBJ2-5	ASSNRGKETQY
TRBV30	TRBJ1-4	ACNPQGTTNEKLF